Reported below is one T cell receptor (beta chain). Its antigen is as yet unknown. The record originates from a study of memory CD4+ T cells and cytomegalovirus serostatus. Study results and limitations: About two fifths of the roughly 160 known CMV-associated TCRbeta sequences appeared in CD4+ memory. Median bootstrapped AUC for CMV status was roughly 0.95 originally, approximately 0.93 US-trained.

Single viable CD3+CD4+CD8-CD45RO+ cells were sorted as the memory CD4+ T cells. Only in-frame clones appear in the TCRdb table, and some are missing; sequencing was by immunoSEQ multiplex PCR. The sample holds 55,000 to 80,000 clones, about 75% seen once. Germline assignment: CDR1 MDHEN and CDR2 SYDVKM. CDR3 length: 15 amino acids. V lost 5 bases and J lost 7, with 18 bases in between. V and J are TRBV28 and TRBJ2-1; D remains unclear. This clonotype was sampled from an adult in good health and CMV-seropositive. Sequencing was done on a sample of memory CD4+ T cells from blood. In DNA form, the CDR3 reads TGTGCCAGCAGTCCCCAGACGGCCTATCGAAATGAGCAGTTCTTC. Protein product: CASSPQTAYRNEQFF.